A selection of T cell receptor beta chains follows, all from one sample in a study of blood T cells in healthy people across ages. TCRdb ran MiXCR on the 5' RACE reads and lists one entry per CDR3 protein. The data show under 800,000 distinct CDR3 sequences, around 21% seen once. Sequencing was done on a sample of blood. The source is a man between 65 and 85 years old in good health. CDR3s include the opening cysteine and the closing phenylalanine or tryptophan. D genes are given only for firm matches. Clone size is not always given. Where it is, it says once, few, many or a class for expanded clones.

D gene,J gene,clone size,V gene,CDR3 DNA,CDR3 protein
NA,TRBJ2-7,few,TRBV5-6,TGTGCCAGCAGCTGGCAGGGGGGACTCTCCTACGAGCAGTACTTC,CASSWQGGLSYEQYF
NA,TRBJ2-7,NA,TRBV18,TGTGCCAGCTCACCACCGGTGGGAAAATCCTACGAGCAGTACTTC,CASSPPVGKSYEQYF
TRBD2,TRBJ2-2,many,TRBV7-2,TGTGCCAGCAGCCCAGGACTAGCGGGGCACACCGGGGAGCTGTTTTTT,CASSPGLAGHTGELFF
TRBD1,TRBJ2-1,NA,TRBV5-1,TGCGCCAGCAGCACCACAGGACAGGGGTTTAATGGTGAGCAGTTCTTC,CASSTTGQGFNGEQFF
TRBD2,TRBJ2-2,few,TRBV5-1,TGCGCCAGCAGCTTGGGAGCGGGAGAAACCGGGGAGCTGTTTTTT,CASSLGAGETGELFF
NA,TRBJ2-7,few,TRBV3-1,TGTGCCAGCAGCCACAGGGAGGTAAACGAGCAGTACTTC,CASSHREVNEQYF
NA,TRBJ2-5,few,TRBV7-2,TGTGCCAGCAGTGACGGGAAAACCCAGTACTTC,CASSDGKTQYF
NA,TRBJ2-5,NA,TRBV12-3/TRBV12-4,TGTGCCAGCAGCATCAATAACAGGCGGGCGACCCAGTACTTC,CASSINNRRATQYF
NA,TRBJ2-2,few,TRBV9,TGTGCCAGCAGCGCCTCTCACGAGACAACGAACACCGGGGAGCTGTTTTTT,CASSASHETTNTGELFF
NA,TRBJ2-7,NA,TRBV18,TGTGCCAGCTCACCCACTCGGGAGCCCGACTTCAAGCAGTACTTC,CASSPTREPDFKQYF
NA,TRBJ2-1,NA,TRBV20-1,TGCAGTGCTAGAAATGTTAGACCTTACAATGAGCAGTTCTTC,CSARNVRPYNEQFF
NA,TRBJ2-1,NA,TRBV15,TGTGCCACCAGCAGCCCCAGATCTAGCTCCTACAATGAGCAGTTCTTC,CATSSPRSSSYNEQFF
NA,TRBJ2-3,NA,TRBV12-3/TRBV12-4,TGTGCCAGCAGAACCACAGGGACGGATACGCAGTATTTT,CASRTTGTDTQYF
NA,TRBJ2-3,few,TRBV6-5,TGTGCCAGCAGCCCCGGAATAATTTGGACAGATACGCAGTATTTT,CASSPGIIWTDTQYF
TRBD1,TRBJ1-2,once,TRBV28,TGTGCCAGCGGGAAGACAGGGGTCGCCTATGGCTACACCTTC,CASGKTGVAYGYTF
NA,TRBJ2-3,NA,TRBV15,TGTGCCACCAGCCGTTGGACGTTCGATACGCAGTATTTT,CATSRWTFDTQYF
NA,TRBJ2-7,NA,TRBV9,TGTGCCAGCAGCGAGGGGGAGAAAATCGAGCAGTACTTC,CASSEGEKIEQYF
NA,TRBJ2-1,many,TRBV28,TGTGCCAGCAGTCCGACGCAATCGGCCGGGTTCTTC,CASSPTQSAGFF
NA,TRBJ2-1,few,TRBV7-9,TGTGCCAGCAGCTTCTGGGCGGAAAGGGAGCAGTTCTTC,CASSFWAEREQFF
NA,TRBJ2-1,few,TRBV9,TGTGCCAGCAGCGTTCATTATACCGGTGAGCAGTTCTTC,CASSVHYTGEQFF